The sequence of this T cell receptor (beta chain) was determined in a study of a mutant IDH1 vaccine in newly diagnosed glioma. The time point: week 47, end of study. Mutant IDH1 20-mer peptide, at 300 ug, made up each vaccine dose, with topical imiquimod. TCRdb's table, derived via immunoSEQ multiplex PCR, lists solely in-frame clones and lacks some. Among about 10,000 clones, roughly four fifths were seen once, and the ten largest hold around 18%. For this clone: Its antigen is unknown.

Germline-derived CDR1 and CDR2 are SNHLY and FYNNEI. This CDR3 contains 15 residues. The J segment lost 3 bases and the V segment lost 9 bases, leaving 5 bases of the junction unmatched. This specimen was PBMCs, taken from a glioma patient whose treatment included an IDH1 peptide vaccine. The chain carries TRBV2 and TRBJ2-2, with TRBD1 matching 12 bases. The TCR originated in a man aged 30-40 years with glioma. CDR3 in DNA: TGTGCCAGTGGGGACAGGGGGCTTCACACCGGGGAGCTGTTTTTT. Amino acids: CASGDRGLHTGELFF. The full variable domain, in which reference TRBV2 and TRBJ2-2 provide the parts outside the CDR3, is EPEVTQTPSHQVTQMGQEVILRCVPISNHLYFYWYRQILGQKVEFLVSFYNNEISEKSEIFDDQFSVERPDGSNFTLKIRSTKLEDSAMYFCASGDRGLHTGELFFGEGSRLTVL.